This is a list of T cell receptor beta chains from one sample in a study of post-analysis software for immune sequencing data. In TCRdb, the PCR reads were re-called with MiXCR into one record per CDR3 protein. This sample has about 770,000 distinct CDR3 sequences; 40% to 55% occur once, and the top ten carry roughly 4.5%. Sequenced sample: blood. The source of these receptors is a girl aged 10 to 17 with multiple sclerosis. The CDR3 runs from the conserved cysteine through the conserved F or W. The D gene is left open where the match is weak. Size values are once, few and many counts, or a class for expanded clones, and some rows have none.

abundance	v_gene	j_gene	d_gene	len	CDR3nt	CDR3aa
once	TRBV2	TRBJ2-5	-	13	TGTGCCAGCAATAGGGAGCAGGTGGAGACCCAGTACTTC	CASNREQVETQYF
-	TRBV14	TRBJ2-6	-	21	TGTGCCAGCAGCTCATTCGTGGGGGCAGGGCCCTCTAGATCTGGGGCCAACGTCCTGACTTTC	CASSSFVGAGPSRSGANVLTF
once	TRBV29-1	TRBJ2-3	TRBD2	15	TGCAGCGTTGAAGAATCAGCGGGAGGGTCAGATACGCAGTATTTT	CSVEESAGGSDTQYF
-	TRBV9	TRBJ2-6	-	14	TGTGCCAGCAGCCCCCTGGATGGGGCCAACGTCCTGACTTTC	CASSPLDGANVLTF
-	TRBV7-9	TRBJ2-5	-	14	TGTGCCAGCAGCTCACCTGGACGGGAGGAGACCCAGTACTTC	CASSSPGREETQYF
-	TRBV30	TRBJ1-1	-	17	TGTGCCTGGAGTGCACGGCCGACGCTCCTAAGGGGCACTGAAGCTTTCTTT	CAWSARPTLLRGTEAFF
-	TRBV9	TRBJ2-3	-	15	TGTGCCAGCAGCGCCCTCGGGCGGGACCCAGATACGCAGTATTTT	CASSALGRDPDTQYF
-	TRBV29-1	TRBJ1-1	-	13	TGCAGTATCAAATCCACCGGGAACACTGAAGCTTTCTTT	CSIKSTGNTEAFF
-	TRBV5-1	TRBJ2-1	-	12	TGCGCCAGCAGCTTGTCTAAGAATGAGCAGTTCTTC	CASSLSKNEQFF
few	TRBV18	TRBJ1-2	TRBD1	12	TGTGCCAGCTCACCATCGGGACAGCACTACACCTTC	CASSPSGQHYTF
-	TRBV4-3	TRBJ2-5	-	17	TGCGCCAGCAGCCAAGAGCTTGACTATGAGGACCCCCTCGCCCAGTACTTC	CASSQELDYEDPLAQYF
-	TRBV28	TRBJ1-1	-	14	TGTGCCAGCAGTTTATTGGAAATGGACAGTGAAGCTTTCTTT	CASSLLEMDSEAFF
-	TRBV6-1	TRBJ1-5	-	14	TGTGCCAGCATCGGGCAGGGCGGCAATCAGCCCCAGCATTTT	CASIGQGGNQPQHF
-	TRBV29-1	TRBJ1-2	TRBD1	12	TGCAGCGTTCCGACAGGGTCGAATGGCTACACCTTC	CSVPTGSNGYTF
-	TRBV28	TRBJ1-2	-	13	TGTGCCAGCAGTTCCGAGGGCAGAAGGGGCTACACCTTC	CASSSEGRRGYTF
-	TRBV12-3/TRBV12-4	TRBJ2-7	-	14	TGTGCCAGCAGTTTTAGGAGGGGCCCCCACGAGCAGTACTTC	CASSFRRGPHEQYF
once	TRBV20-1	TRBJ1-2	-	13	TGCAGTGCTAGAGTCGGGGTGGGCTATGGCTACACCTTC	CSARVGVGYGYTF
-	TRBV28	TRBJ2-5	TRBD2	14	TGTGCCAGCAGGGGGGGACTAGCGGTCGGGGAGCAGTACTTC	CASRGGLAVGEQYF
-	TRBV4-1	TRBJ2-7	TRBD2	16	TGCGCCAGCAGCCAAGAGGATGAGCGGGGGTCCTACGAGCAGTACTTC	CASSQEDERGSYEQYF
few	TRBV20-1	TRBJ2-4	TRBD2	13	TGCAGTGCTAGAGATGGAGGACTAGAAGAGCAGTACTTC	CSARDGGLEEQYF
-	TRBV6-1	TRBJ2-2	-	14	TGTGCCAGCAAATCCGGGACAAACACCGGGGAGCTGTTTTTT	CASKSGTNTGELFF
few	TRBV12-3/TRBV12-4	TRBJ2-1	TRBD2	18	TGTGCCAGCACCTCGGGACTAGCGGGAGCCAACTCCTACAATGAGCAGTTCTTC	CASTSGLAGANSYNEQFF
-	TRBV29-1	TRBJ1-6	-	12	TGCAGCGTAAGGACAGAGGATTCACCCCTCCACTTT	CSVRTEDSPLHF
-	TRBV5-1	TRBJ2-7	TRBD2	17	TGCGCCAGCAGCTTGTCGGCTAGCGGGACTTCTTCCTACGAGCAGCACTTC	CASSLSASGTSSYEQHF
-	TRBV24-1	TRBJ2-3	-	16	TGTGCCACCAGTGATTTGGGAGGTGGAGCCACAGATACGCAGTATTTT	CATSDLGGGATDTQYF
-	TRBV20-1	TRBJ2-1	TRBD1	14	TGCAGTGCTACCGACAGGGGTGGCTACAATGAGCAGTTCTTC	CSATDRGGYNEQFF